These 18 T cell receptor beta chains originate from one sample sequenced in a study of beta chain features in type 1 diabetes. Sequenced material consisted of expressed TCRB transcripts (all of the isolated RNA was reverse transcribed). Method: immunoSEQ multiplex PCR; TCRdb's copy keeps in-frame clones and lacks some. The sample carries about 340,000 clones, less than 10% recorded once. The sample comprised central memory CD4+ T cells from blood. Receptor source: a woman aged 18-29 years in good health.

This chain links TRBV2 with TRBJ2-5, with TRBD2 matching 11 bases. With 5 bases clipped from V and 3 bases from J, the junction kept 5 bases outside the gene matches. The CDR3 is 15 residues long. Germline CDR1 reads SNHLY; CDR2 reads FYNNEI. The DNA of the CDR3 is TGTGCCAGCAGTTCCGGGACTAGCGGAAAAGAGACCCAGTACTTC. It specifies CASSSGTSGKETQYF.

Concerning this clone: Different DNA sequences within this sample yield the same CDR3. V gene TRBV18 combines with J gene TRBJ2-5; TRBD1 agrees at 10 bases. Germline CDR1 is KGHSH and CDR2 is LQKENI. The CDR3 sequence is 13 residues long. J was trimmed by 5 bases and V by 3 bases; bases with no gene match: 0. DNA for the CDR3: TGTGCCAGCTCACCGGGACAGGGGGAGACCCAGTACTTC. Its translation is CASSPGQGETQYF.

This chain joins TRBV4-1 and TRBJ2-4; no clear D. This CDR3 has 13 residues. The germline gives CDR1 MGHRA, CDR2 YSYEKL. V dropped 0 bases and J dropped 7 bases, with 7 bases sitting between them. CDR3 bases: TGCGCCAGCAGCCAAGATTTGGTTAACATTCAGTACTTC. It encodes CASSQDLVNIQYF.

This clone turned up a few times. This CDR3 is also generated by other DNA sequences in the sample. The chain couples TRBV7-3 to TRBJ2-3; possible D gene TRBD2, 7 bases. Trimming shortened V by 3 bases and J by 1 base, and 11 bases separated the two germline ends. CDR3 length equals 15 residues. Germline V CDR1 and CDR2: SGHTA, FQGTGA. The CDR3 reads CASSLGGLGTDTQYF. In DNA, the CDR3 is TGTGCCAGCAGCTTGGGGGGGCTCGGCACAGATACGCAGTATTTT.

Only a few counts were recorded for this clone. CDR3 nucleotides: TGTGCCAGTAGTACAACAAAGGTAGCCAAAAACATTCAGTACTTC. Protein sequence: CASSTTKVAKNIQYF. The chain is built from TRBV19 and TRBJ2-4; D is unresolved. The V gene lost 4 bases and the J gene lost 0 bases, with 10 bases spanning the gap. Germline assignment: CDR1 LNHDA and CDR2 SQIVND (reference sequence). The CDR3 runs 15 residues.

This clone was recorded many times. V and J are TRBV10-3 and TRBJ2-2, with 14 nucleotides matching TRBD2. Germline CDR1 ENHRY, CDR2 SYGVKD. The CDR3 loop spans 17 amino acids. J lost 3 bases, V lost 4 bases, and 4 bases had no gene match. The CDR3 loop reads CAISATSGRADTGELFF. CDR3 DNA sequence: TGTGCCATCAGTGCGACTAGCGGGAGGGCTGACACCGGGGAGCTGTTTTTT.

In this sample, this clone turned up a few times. The CDR3 spells CASSWITEKLFF. Here the CDR3 DNA reads TGTGCCAGCAGCTGGATTACTGAAAAACTGTTTTTT. The rearrangement joins TRBV7-9 to TRBJ1-4; D remains ambiguous. This CDR3 has 12 amino acids. Looked up from germline, CDR1 is SEHNR and CDR2 is FQNEAQ (reference sequence). Trimming took off 4 bases at V and 7 bases at J, with 7 bases between the two ends.

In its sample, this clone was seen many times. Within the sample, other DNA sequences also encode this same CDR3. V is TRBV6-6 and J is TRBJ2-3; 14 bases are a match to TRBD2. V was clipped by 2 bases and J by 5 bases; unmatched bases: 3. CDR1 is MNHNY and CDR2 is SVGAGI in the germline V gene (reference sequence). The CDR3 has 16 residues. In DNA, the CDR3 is TGTGCCAGCAGTTACGCGGGGACTAGCGGGAGAGATACGCAGTATTTT. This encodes CASSYAGTSGRDTQYF.

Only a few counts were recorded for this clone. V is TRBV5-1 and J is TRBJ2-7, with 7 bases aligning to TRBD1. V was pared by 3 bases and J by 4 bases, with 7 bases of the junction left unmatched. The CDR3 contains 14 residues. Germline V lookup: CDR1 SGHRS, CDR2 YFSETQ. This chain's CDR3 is CASSWNGQEYEQYF. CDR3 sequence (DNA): TGCGCCAGCAGCTGGAATGGACAGGAATACGAGCAGTACTTC. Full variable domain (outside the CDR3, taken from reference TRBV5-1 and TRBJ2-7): KAGVTQTPRYLIKTRGQQVTLSCSPISGHRSVSWYQQTPGQGLQFLFEYFSETQRNKGNFPGRFSGRQFSNSRSEMNVSTLELGDSALYLCASSWNGQEYEQYFGPGTRLTVT.

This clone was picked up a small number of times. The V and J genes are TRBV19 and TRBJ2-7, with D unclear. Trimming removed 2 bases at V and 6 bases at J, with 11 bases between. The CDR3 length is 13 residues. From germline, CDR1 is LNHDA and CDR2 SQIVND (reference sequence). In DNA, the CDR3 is TGTGCCAGTAGTATACATTACCCTCGCGAGCAGTACTTC. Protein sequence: CASSIHYPREQYF. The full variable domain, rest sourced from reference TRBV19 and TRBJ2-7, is DGGITQSPKYLFRKEGQNVTLSCEQNLNHDAMYWYRQDPGQGLRLIYYSQIVNDFQKGDIAEGYSVSREKKESFPLTVTSAQKNPTAFYLCASSIHYPREQYFGPGTRLTVT.

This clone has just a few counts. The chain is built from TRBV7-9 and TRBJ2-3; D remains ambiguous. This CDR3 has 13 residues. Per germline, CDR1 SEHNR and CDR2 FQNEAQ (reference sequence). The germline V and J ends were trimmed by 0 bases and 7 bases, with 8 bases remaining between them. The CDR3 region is CASSLALGNTQYF. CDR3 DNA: TGTGCCAGCAGCTTAGCGTTAGGGAATACGCAGTATTTT.

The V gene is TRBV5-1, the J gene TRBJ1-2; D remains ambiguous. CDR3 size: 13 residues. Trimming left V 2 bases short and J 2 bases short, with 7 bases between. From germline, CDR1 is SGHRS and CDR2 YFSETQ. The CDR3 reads CASSFDGNYGYTF. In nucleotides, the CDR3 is TGCGCCAGCAGCTTTGACGGAAACTATGGCTACACCTTC.

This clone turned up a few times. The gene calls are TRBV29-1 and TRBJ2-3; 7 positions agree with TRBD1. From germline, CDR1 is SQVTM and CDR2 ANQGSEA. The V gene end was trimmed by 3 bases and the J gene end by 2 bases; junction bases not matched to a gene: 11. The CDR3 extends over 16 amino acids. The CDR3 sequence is CSVDSYRQGDTDTQYF. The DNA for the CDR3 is TGCAGCGTTGATAGTTATCGACAGGGAGACACAGATACGCAGTATTTT.

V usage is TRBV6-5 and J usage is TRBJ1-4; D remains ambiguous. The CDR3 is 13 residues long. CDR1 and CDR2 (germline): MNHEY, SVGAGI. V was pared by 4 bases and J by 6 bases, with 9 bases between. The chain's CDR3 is CASSFSSDEKLFF. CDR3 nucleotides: TGTGCCAGCAGTTTCTCTTCGGATGAAAAACTGTTTTTT.

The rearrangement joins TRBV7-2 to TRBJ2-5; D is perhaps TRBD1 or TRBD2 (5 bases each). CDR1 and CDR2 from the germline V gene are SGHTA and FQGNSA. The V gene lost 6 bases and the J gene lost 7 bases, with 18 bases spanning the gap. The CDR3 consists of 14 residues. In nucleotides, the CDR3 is TGTGCCAGCAGAGCAGGGAGTGTTCCGGGGACCCAGTACTTC. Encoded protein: CASRAGSVPGTQYF.

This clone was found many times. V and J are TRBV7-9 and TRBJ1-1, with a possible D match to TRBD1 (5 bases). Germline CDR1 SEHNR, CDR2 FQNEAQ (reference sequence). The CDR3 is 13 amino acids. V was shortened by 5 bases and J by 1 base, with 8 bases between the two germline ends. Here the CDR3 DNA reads TGTGCCAGCAGCACCACAGGGAACACTGAAGCTTTCTTT. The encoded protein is CASSTTGNTEAFF.

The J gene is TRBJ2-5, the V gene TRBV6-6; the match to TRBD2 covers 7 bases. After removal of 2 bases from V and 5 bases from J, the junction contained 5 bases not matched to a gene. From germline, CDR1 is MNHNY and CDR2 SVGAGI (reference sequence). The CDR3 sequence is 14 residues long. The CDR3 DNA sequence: TGTGCCAGCAGTTACCCCGGACTAGAGGAGACCCAGTACTTC. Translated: CASSYPGLEETQYF.

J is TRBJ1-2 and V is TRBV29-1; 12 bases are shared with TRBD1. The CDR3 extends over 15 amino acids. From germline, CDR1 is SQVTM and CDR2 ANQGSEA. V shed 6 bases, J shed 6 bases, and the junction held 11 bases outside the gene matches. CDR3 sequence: CSVGGTGGLHDGYTF. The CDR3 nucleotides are TGCAGCGTGGGAGGGACAGGGGGCTTGCACGATGGCTACACCTTC. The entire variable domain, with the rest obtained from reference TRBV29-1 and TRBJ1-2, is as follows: SAVISQKPSRDICQRGTSLTIQCQVDSQVTMMFWYRQQPGQSLTLIATANQGSEATYESGFVIDKFPISRPNLTFSTLTVSNMSPEDSSIYLCSVGGTGGLHDGYTFGSGTRLTVV.